The 10 T cell receptor beta chains presented below share a single source sample, sequenced in a study of vaccination and CD4 T cells after COVID-19. No antigen has been assigned to these receptors. Treatment here: roughly nine-day PBMC culture with coronavirus spike peptide pools or control peptides (ViraFEST assay). Researchers used the Oncomine TCR Beta short-read assay to sequence DNA from cultured CD4+ T cells. TCRdb re-called the PCR reads through MiXCR, storing one row per CDR3 protein. The sample holds roughly 13,000 distinct CDR3 sequences, approximately 65% seen once. The source material was CD4+ T cells from blood, cultured in vitro. The receptors here all came from a human donor who had recovered from COVID-19.

The chain employs TRBV19 and TRBJ1-1; TRBD1 is a possible D gene (5 bases). The V gene's germline CDR1 is LNHDA and CDR2 SQIVND (reference sequence). Trimming took 6 bases from V and 7 from J, leaving 21 bases between them. This CDR3 is 15 amino acids long. The chain's CDR3 is CASRRRTPTGSEAFF. The DNA for the CDR3 is TGTGCCAGTAGACGAAGGACACCGACCGGGAGTGAAGCTTTCTTT.

This clonotype was seen a handful of times. The chain employs TRBV20-1 and TRBJ2-7, with unresolved D. Germline V lookup: CDR1 DFQATT, CDR2 SNEGSKA (reference sequence). With 0 bases removed from V and 2 bases from J, the gap between germline ends came to 11 bases. CDR3 length: 14 residues. In DNA, the CDR3 is TGCAGTGCTAGAGATGTATCAAAGCCCTACGAGCAGTACTTC. This encodes CSARDVSKPYEQYF.

The rearrangement joins TRBV2 to TRBJ2-7; D may correspond to TRBD1 or TRBD2 (6 bases each). In germline, CDR1 is SNHLY, CDR2 FYNNEI. This CDR3 is 14 amino acids long. Deletions cut 7 bases from V and 3 bases from J, with 16 bases between. Here the CDR3 DNA reads TGTGCCAGCAAGGGGGTTGGAGGGGGCTACGAGCAGTACTTC. Amino acids: CASKGVGGGYEQYF. The full variable domain, completed using reference TRBV2 and TRBJ2-7, is EPEVTQTPSHQVTQMGQEVILRCVPISNHLYFYWYRQILGQKVEFLVSFYNNEISEKSEIFDDQFSVERPDGSNFTLKIRSTKLEDSAMYFCASKGVGGGYEQYFGPGTRLTVT.

This clonotype occurred once. V usage is TRBV6-1 and J usage is TRBJ2-6, with a possible D match to TRBD1 (5 bases). Deletions cut 6 bases from V and 4 bases from J, with 13 bases between. Per germline, CDR1 MNHNS and CDR2 SASEGT. The CDR3 consists of 15 residues. The DNA of the CDR3 is TGTGCCAGCAGGTCCCAGGGTGTGGGGGCCAACGTCCTGACTTTC. Residues: CASRSQGVGANVLTF.

V usage is TRBV10-3 and J usage is TRBJ2-7, with 11 bases lining up with TRBD2. The trim removed 2 bases at V and 2 bases at J, leaving 2 bases unmatched. The CDR3 has 15 residues. The germline V gene encodes CDR1 ENHRY and CDR2 SYGVKD. The CDR3 is CAISEALAGAYEQYF. The CDR3 DNA sequence: TGTGCCATCAGTGAGGCACTAGCGGGAGCCTACGAGCAGTACTTC.

In this sample, this clonotype turned up a few times. The chain combines TRBV12-3 or TRBV12-4 with TRBJ1-5, with D uncertain. The CDR3 is 15 amino acids. Trimming shortened V by 0 bases and J by 0 bases, and 6 bases separated the two germline ends. CDR3 amino acids: CASSLADSSNQPQHF. DNA of the CDR3: TGTGCCAGCAGTTTAGCGGACTCTAGCAATCAGCCCCAGCATTTT.

The chain links TRBV6-2 or TRBV6-3 to TRBJ2-1; D is unresolved. This CDR3 spans 11 amino acids. V lost 7 bases and J 5 bases, leaving 6 bases between the germline ends. CDR1 and CDR2 (germline): MNHEY, SVGEGT. This chain's CDR3 is CASTQDNEQFF. DNA for the CDR3: TGTGCCAGCACCCAAGACAATGAGCAGTTCTTC.

In the case of this clonotype: The CDR3 does not end in the conserved phenylalanine or tryptophan, so this is likely a read error. The CDR3 reads CASSPGQGGYYGYTV. CDR3 coding DNA: TGTGCCAGCAGTCCAGGACAGGGGGGGTACTATGGCTACACCGTC. The chain uses TRBV28 and TRBJ1-2; TRBD1 matches 10 bases. This CDR3 contains 15 residues. V lost 5 bases, J lost 3 bases, and 6 bases stayed unmatched. Looked up from germline, CDR1 is MDHEN and CDR2 is SYDVKM.

This chain connects TRBV12-3 or TRBV12-4 to TRBJ2-7; 9 nucleotides line up with TRBD2. This CDR3 spans 14 amino acids. V shed 3 bases and J 5 bases; nucleotides not matched to a gene: 5. CDR3 in amino acids: CASSFSSGRDEQYF. The CDR3 DNA reads as TGTGCCAGCAGTTTTAGTAGCGGGAGAGACGAGCAGTACTTC.

The V call is TRBV20-1, the J call TRBJ2-3; D is perhaps TRBD2 (7 bases). The CDR3 runs to 16 residues. Germline V gene lookup returns CDR1 DFQATT and CDR2 SNEGSKA (reference sequence). V was pared by 0 bases and J by 4 bases, with 17 bases between. CDR3 amino acids: CSARDLRGRAPDTQYF. CDR3 nucleotide sequence: TGCAGTGCTAGAGATCTTAGGGGGAGGGCCCCAGATACGCAGTATTTT.